This T cell receptor beta chain was obtained from a study of human T cells and chemical hapten exposure (dated by TCRdb to about 2021). Looking at the study overall: For sensitization, 2% DPC in acetone was applied to a 2 cm by 2 cm area of upper inner arm skin. Under 30 alopecia patients gave blood for TCR sequencing at one to four time points (pre-sensitization, 2, 6 and 24 weeks). Patients additionally received weekly therapeutic DPC doses to the scalp throughout the roughly 24-week study period. Libraries were pooled for sequencing, and variation in per-sample TCR yields was attributed mainly to small differences in library volumes within the pool. Blood was sampled from patients pre-sensitization (week 0) and at 2, 6 and about 24 weeks after DPC sensitization. Peripheral blood TCR repertoire changes were tracked in vivo in alopecia patients during primary and secondary sensitization to the hapten diphenylcyclopropenone (DPC). Alopecia areata with under or over 50% scalp involvement, alopecia totalis and alopecia universalis were represented in the patient cohort, which was mostly female. Patch testing on the upper back used Finn chambers containing 0.01% DPC, with scoring done after 6 days according to International Contact Dermatitis Research Group standards. Overall results and qualifications from the work: DPC sensitization did not change the number of TCRs with a frequency above 1 in 1000, and there was no evidence of changes in global repertoire structure. Compared with pre-sensitization or healthy control sets, expanded TCRs formed significantly more large CDR3 similarity clusters, which is consistent with antigen-driven responses. The number of PT1 expanded TCRs positively correlated with patch test score, significant at thresholds 8, 16 and 32 but not 4. All patients had alopecia, a presumed autoimmune disease, so their immune response might differ from that of healthy individuals. Repeated subsampling changed both the strength of the expansion versus patch-test correlation and the threshold at which the correlation became significant.

In this sample, this clonotype turned up a few times. Its antigen remains unidentified. No qualities accompany the bases; no much larger clone lies one base away. The time point label, as the study defines it: patch test 2, 6 weeks after DPC sensitization. The treatment or condition label of this sample denotes: therapeutic diphenylcyclopropenone sensitization with weekly scalp DPC. Blood at each patch-test visit was drawn before the patch test was applied. Patients were considered eligible if aged 18 to 70, diagnosed with alopecia and deemed suitable for DPC therapy, and patients were excluded if pregnant. Unfractionated whole blood was collected in Tempus Blood RNA tubes, and total RNA was extracted from that blood. The germline V gene yields MDHEN for CDR1 and SYDVKM for CDR2. Relative to germline, V is missing 4 bases and J is missing 11 bases, with 2 bases of the junction outside any gene match. Reading from cysteine to phenylalanine, the CDR3 counts 11 amino acids. Only the CDR3 DNA is retained, 33 bases long and in frame from the first base.

The library relied on RACE. The instrument was a NextSeq 500. Library preparation attached unique molecular identifiers to individual cDNA molecules for quantitative, reproducible TCR counting. Both TCR alpha and TCR beta chains were sequenced from each blood RNA sample. The paper's processing steps were these. A median of roughly 98,000 TCRs per sample was observed, with a range of roughly 20,000 to 750,000. V, J and CDR3 annotation of the TCR reads was performed with the Decombinator software suite. To make PS versus PT1 abundance plots, every sample was subsampled to the same number of TCRs (28,000). Expanded TCRs were defined as absent before sensitization and observed at least eight times at the 2-week time point. Clones were called with MiXCR by TCRdb after fastp trimmed the public reads at Q25, and only in-frame beta chains were retained. When rows share a CDR3 protein, they turn into one entry using the most common DNA and genes. These V and J calls are TCRdb output, not the study's own analysis. This sample has about 42,000 distinct CDR3 sequences in its table, and about 8.9% of those were observed once. The ten most abundant clones make up approximately 16% of the sample.

The specimen comprised whole blood, sampled in connection with sensitization to the hapten diphenylcyclopropenone (DPC). The origin of this receptor is a woman aged 40 to 55 with alopecia areata. Some clones in this sample may be carry-over from other donors' samples. The chain is made from TRBV28 and TRBJ1-1; 9 of the junction bases match TRBD1. The nucleotide sequence is TGTGCCAGCAGTTACAGGGGGCAGGCTTTCTTT. Translated, it reads CASSYRGQAFF.